The following is a T cell receptor beta chain sequence with its context. These data are taken from a study of T cells in Graves' hyperthyroidism and ophthalmopathy. The study collected blood at first hyperthyroidism diagnosis, before any ophthalmopathy symptoms arose. CDR1 is SGHTA and CDR2 is FQGTGA in the germline V gene. There are 17 residues in the CDR3. With 5 bases clipped from V and 9 bases from J, the junction kept 12 bases outside the gene matches. TCR beta CDR3 regions were amplified from RNA transcripts. During a first-round RT-PCR of the TCR CDR3, the HTBI primer set was used. TCRdb processed the multiplex PCR reads anew with MiXCR; each CDR3 protein has one entry. The sample lists some 600,000 distinct CDR3 sequences; around 13% were seen once.

The V and J genes are TRBV7-3 and TRBJ2-1, with TRBD2 identical over 14 bases. The sequenced material came from blood. The receptor was isolated from a young woman with Graves' hyperthyroidism that later progressed to Graves' ophthalmopathy. Here the CDR3 reads CASSHGGTSGRVSEQFF. The CDR3 DNA reads as TGTGCCAGCAGCCATGGGGGGACTAGCGGGAGAGTGAGTGAGCAGTTCTTC.